This T cell receptor (beta chain) was found in a study of shared clonotypes between healthy human individuals (dated by TCRdb to the early 2020s). Turning to the overall study: The cohort comprised two women and three men aged 18 to 49 years. To increase sequencing depth and limit assay-specific biases, different laboratories used diverse techniques to prepare libraries and sequence TCR repertoires. To estimate repertoire size and how much clonotype sharing occurs between individuals, the study deeply sequenced the blood TCR repertoires of several healthy adults. Per donor, leukapheresis produced somewhere between about 0.9 and 9 billion PBMCs. For each donor, CD4 naive and CD4 memory were each run on three plates, CD8 naive on two plates, and CD8 memory on one plate. Study-wide findings and limitations: The genetic and exposure-history diversity represented was limited by the small number of donors. Higher generation probabilities were observed for clonotypes shared by all four sorted-subset donors than for non-shared clonotypes. Rarefaction of sorted-subset datasets indicated incomplete sequencing despite the large sequencing depth. Naive subsets generally had larger estimated clonotype richness than memory subsets did. Only blood was sampled, and tissue TCR repertoires likely differ from those in blood. Based on pairwise subsampling, the degree of clonotype sharing among donors was expected to be affected by sequencing depth. Sharing across a handful of donors was observed for 5% to 6.5% of naive CD4, around 3.5% of naive CD8, about 2.3% of memory CD4, and around 0.4% of memory CD8 clonotypes.

Donors were healthy HIV-negative adults with no recently reported acute infections or vaccinations. Every donor was a Caucasian adult living in Nashville, Tennessee, USA. CD4+ T cells were enriched by magnetic negative selection, after which naive cells were positively selected on CD45RA and the negative fraction was taken as the memory subset. After blood collection by leukapheresis, PBMCs were isolated using Ficoll-Histopaque density gradient centrifugation and then cryopreserved in the vapor phase of liquid nitrogen. Purity and quantity of every magnetically sorted T cell population were checked by analytical flow cytometry. Genomic DNA was isolated from every sorted fraction and measured by UV absorbance on a Nanodrop 2000c. About this clone itself: What this receptor recognizes is not known. Qualities for individual bases were not recorded, and no much larger clone is one base off.

TCR CDR3 regions were amplified from genomic DNA by multiplex PCR using the deep immunoSEQ assay. Extracted genomic DNA from each cell subset was distributed evenly across all wells of several immunoSEQ 96-well plates, and each plate was treated as a replicate. For sorted subsets, each replicate PCR was loaded with approximately 200 ng genomic DNA, equivalent to 25,000 to 35,000 T cell genomes. Purified libraries were quantified with a Qubit 3.0 fluorometer, sized on a Bioanalyzer 2100, and re-quantified with the KAPA Library Quantification kit. Each immunoSEQ 96-well plate was sequenced on its own single-read 150-cycle Illumina NextSeq 550 flow cell. On the study's bioinformatics: The immunoSEQ output contained only junctional sequences without quality scores, so filtering could not match that applied to full-length reads. Sequences were annotated with PyIR, a Python wrapper for IgBLAST v1.9, and V/J genes and CDR3 were assigned using IMGT germline references. Reads were removed for weak V/J assignments (E-value above 1e-6), missing CDR3, stop codons, out-of-frame junctions, or ambiguous translated residues. V3J clonotypes were defined by identical inferred V gene, J gene, and CDR3 amino acid sequence. The percentage overlap between two repertoires was calculated by dividing the number of shared unique clonotypes by the size of the smaller repertoire. Three approaches were used to assess repertoire richness: RTK rarefaction, the Chao1 estimator, and Recon v2.1 estimates of unobserved clonotypes. Generation probabilities were computed with OLGA for all TCRbeta clonotypes obtained by the gDNA method from several donors. This is the immuneACCESS table as TCRdb keeps it, with only in-frame sequences that have V and J called. A part of the clones is gone; compared with another copy, unresolved V genes explain less than half, and the rest is unexplained. That table supplies the V and J calls and clone size; D and trimming were determined from the DNA. Counted in this sample were roughly 1,600,000 clones; approximately 98.5% of them appeared once. Over 0.3% of the sample goes to the ten largest clones.

The cysteine opens and the phenylalanine closes a CDR3 of 14 amino acids. Of all the DNA, just the CDR3 is kept, 42 bases in frame from base 1. The germline V gene sets CDR1 to MDHEN and CDR2 to SYDVKM. V is pruned by 7 bases and J by 3 bases, leaving 7 bases of the junction without a gene match. The specimen was naive CD4+ T cells sorted from blood. Read against the paper, the sample's cell subset or site label means: CD45RA+ positively selected. This TCR was sampled from a man aged 25 to 45 in good health. Recombination connected TRBV28 to TRBJ2-7; 9 bases in the middle match TRBD2. The DNA reads as follows: TGTGCCAGCAAAGCGGGAGGCCCTTTCTACGAGCAGTACTTC. The resulting protein is CASKAGGPFYEQYF.